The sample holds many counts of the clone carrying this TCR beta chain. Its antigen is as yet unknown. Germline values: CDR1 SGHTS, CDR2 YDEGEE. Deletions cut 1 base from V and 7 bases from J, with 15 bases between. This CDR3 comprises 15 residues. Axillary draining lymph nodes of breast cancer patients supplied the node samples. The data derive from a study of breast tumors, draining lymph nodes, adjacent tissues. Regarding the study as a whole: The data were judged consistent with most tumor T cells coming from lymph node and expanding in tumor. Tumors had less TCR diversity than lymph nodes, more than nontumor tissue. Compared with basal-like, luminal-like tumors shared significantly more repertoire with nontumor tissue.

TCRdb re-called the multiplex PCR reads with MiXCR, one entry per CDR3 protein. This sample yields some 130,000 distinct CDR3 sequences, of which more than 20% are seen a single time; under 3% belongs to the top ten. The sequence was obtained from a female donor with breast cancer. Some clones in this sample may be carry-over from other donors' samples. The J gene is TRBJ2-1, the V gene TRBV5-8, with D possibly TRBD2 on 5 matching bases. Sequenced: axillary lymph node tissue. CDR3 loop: CASSLLERRGNEQFF. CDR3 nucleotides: TGTGCCAGCAGCTTGCTCGAGAGACGGGGTAATGAGCAGTTCTTC.